What follows are 15 T cell receptor beta chains derived from one specimen sequenced in a study of spatial heterogeneity in lung cancer. TCRdb reanalysed the 5' RACE reads using MiXCR and keeps one entry per CDR3 protein. The profile shows about 5,000 distinct CDR3 sequences, about 3.9% of them singletons. Documented time point: sample taken at primary tumor resection. The sample consisted of normal lung tissue next to the tumor, taken at surgery. The receptors originated from a male donor with early-stage non-small cell lung cancer.

This clonotype appeared many times. Given a much more abundant clone one base away, this may be a read error. The CDR3: CASSSGQPNGKLFF. The CDR3, as DNA: TGTGCCAGCAGCTCAGGACAGCCTAATGGAAAACTGTTTTTT. This chain joins TRBV5-6 and TRBJ1-4; the D gene is possibly TRBD1 (6 bases). This CDR3 comprises 14 residues. Per the germline V gene, CDR1 is SGHDT and CDR2 is YYEEEE.

By share, this clonotype ranks as medium-sized. The CDR3 loop reads CASTPDDGVNEQFF. CDR3 in DNA: TGTGCCAGCACCCCGGACGACGGGGTCAATGAGCAGTTCTTC. V gene TRBV9 combines with J gene TRBJ2-1; TRBD2 might be the D (5 bases). CDR1 and CDR2 from the germline V gene are SGDLS and YYNGEE. With 6 bases removed from V and 6 bases from J, the gap between germline ends came to 16 bases. The CDR3 covers 14 residues.

Sample share makes this clonotype large. The chain carries TRBV7-8 and TRBJ1-5, with TRBD1 matching over 8 bases. Unmatched junction bases numbered 5, after V lost 2 bases and J lost 5 bases. CDR3 length equals 15 residues. Germline values: CDR1 SGHVS, CDR2 FQNEAQ. This CDR3 reads CASSLNSGGDQPQHF. DNA for the CDR3: TGTGCCAGCAGCTTAAATTCAGGGGGCGATCAGCCCCAGCATTTT.

By sample fraction, this clonotype is medium-sized. V is TRBV20-1 and J is TRBJ1-2, with 7 bases that match TRBD1. The CDR3 contains 15 residues. The V segment lost 0 bases and the J segment 6 bases; nucleotides outside the gene matches: 10. Germline loops: CDR1 DFQATT, CDR2 SNEGSKA (reference sequence). The DNA for the CDR3 is TGCAGTGCTAGAGATTTTGGCAGGGGGAAGAATGGCTACACCTTC. Encoded protein: CSARDFGRGKNGYTF.

The sample holds many counts of this clonotype. The rearrangement joins TRBV12-3 or TRBV12-4 to TRBJ2-1, with no clear D. The ends were cut back, 6 bases at V and 8 bases at J, with 17 bases in the middle. The CDR3 has 14 amino acids. The chain's CDR3 is CASSPGPSDYEQFF. Here the CDR3 DNA reads TGTGCCAGCAGCCCCGGGCCCTCAGACTATGAGCAGTTCTTC.

The sample holds many counts of this clonotype. This chain uses TRBV20-1 with TRBJ2-3; a possible D gene is TRBD2 (7 bases). The V and J ends lost 3 bases and 2 bases respectively, with 15 bases between them. This CDR3 contains 15 residues. Per germline, CDR1 DFQATT and CDR2 SNEGSKA (reference sequence). The CDR3 nucleotides read TGCAGTGCTAGGAGGGGGGGAGTATCCACAGATACGCAGTATTTT. Translation gives CSARRGGVSTDTQYF.

This clonotype is judged medium-sized. V usage is TRBV5-1 and J usage is TRBJ2-7, with no clear D. Germline CDR1 is SGHRS and CDR2 is YFSETQ. The CDR3 loop spans 14 amino acids. The ends were cut back, 0 bases at V and 2 bases at J, with 9 bases in the middle. CDR3 region: CASSLGHSTYEQYF. DNA for the CDR3: TGCGCCAGCAGCTTGGGACATTCCACCTACGAGCAGTACTTC.

This clonotype qualifies as large. The rearrangement uses TRBV29-1 and TRBJ2-7; D gene uncertain. This CDR3 contains 12 residues. The germline gives CDR1 SQVTM, CDR2 ANQGSEA. Trimming shortened V by 1 base and J by 1 base, and 5 bases separated the two germline ends. Here the CDR3 DNA reads TGCAGCGTTGAAGGCAGGTCCTACGAGCAGTACTTC. This translates into CSVEGRSYEQYF.

In its sample, this clonotype is medium-sized. This rearrangement joins TRBV7-9 to TRBJ2-1; D unresolved. Germline-derived CDR1 and CDR2 are SEHNR and FQNEAQ (reference sequence). The CDR3 is 14 amino acids. Between the trimmed V and J ends, which lost 2 bases and 4 bases, there was a span of 9 bases. The CDR3 coding sequence is TGTGCCAGCAGCTTAAGTAACCTTTACAATGAGCAGTTCTTC. This codes for CASSLSNLYNEQFF.

This clonotype is medium-sized in the sample. This rearrangement joins TRBV30 to TRBJ1-5; TRBD1 matches 7 bases. The length of the CDR3 is 17 residues. In germline, CDR1 is GTSNPN, CDR2 SVGIG (reference sequence). Germline trimming cut 1 base from V and 5 bases from J; bases unmatched to any gene: 14. DNA of the CDR3: TGTGCCTGGAGTGCTACGAGACAGGGTCAAAGATATCAGCCCCAGCATTTT. Translated: CAWSATRQGQRYQPQHF.

This clonotype was seen ten or more times. The chain has TRBV3-1 and TRBJ1-1, with D possibly matching TRBD1 (6 bases). This CDR3 is built from 15 residues. Trimming stripped 1 base from V and 3 bases from J, with 12 bases between. The germline V gene encodes CDR1 LGHDT and CDR2 YNNKEL (reference sequence). The CDR3 sequence is CASSQGTEGYTEAFF. DNA of the CDR3: TGTGCCAGCAGCCAAGGGACAGAGGGGTACACTGAAGCTTTCTTT.

In its sample, this clonotype is medium-sized. This sequence joins TRBV29-1 and TRBJ1-2; 7 positions agree with TRBD1. From germline, CDR1 is SQVTM and CDR2 ANQGSEA. V dropped 6 bases and J dropped 6; count of bases not matched to a gene: 7. The CDR3 runs to 12 residues. The CDR3 DNA reads as TGCAGCGTACAGGGGAGCCTCCATGGCTACACCTTC. Its protein is CSVQGSLHGYTF.

This clonotype counts as medium-sized. This chain joins TRBV20-1 and TRBJ1-2; TRBD1 agrees at 7 bases. CDR1 is DFQATT and CDR2 is SNEGSKA in the germline V gene (reference sequence). The V and J ends lost 6 bases and 0 bases, in that order; junction bases with no gene match: 7. The CDR3 is 14 amino acids. The CDR3 spells CSAPDRTANYGYTF. In nucleotides, the CDR3 is TGCAGTGCACCGGACAGGACTGCTAACTATGGCTACACCTTC.

There are many counts of this clonotype. The V call is TRBV24-1, the J call TRBJ2-1, with 7 bases fitting TRBD2. The CDR3 has 15 amino acids. J lost 8 bases, V lost 4 bases, and 10 bases had no gene match. In germline, CDR1 is KGHDR, CDR2 SFDVKD. The chain's CDR3 is CATSELGGREDEQFF. In nucleotides, the CDR3 is TGTGCCACCAGTGAGCTCGGTGGGAGGGAGGATGAGCAGTTCTTC.

This clonotype was counted many times. The V call is TRBV3-1, the J call TRBJ2-1, with D hard to call. Germline loops: CDR1 LGHDT, CDR2 YNNKEL (reference sequence). This CDR3 has 17 amino acids. V lost 0 bases to trimming and J lost 0 bases, with 12 bases between them. CDR3 sequence reads: CASSQESALSSYNEQFF. Written as DNA, the CDR3 is TGTGCCAGCAGCCAAGAATCCGCTCTGAGCTCCTACAATGAGCAGTTCTTC.